What follows is one T cell receptor (beta chain) and its context. Clinical history reported by participants formed the basis on which cohorts were assigned. All recovered Cohort 3 donors got two negative PCRs, got clearance, or saw symptom resolution. This CDR3 region has 15 residues. Germline V gene data show CDR1 as MDHEN and CDR2 as SYDVKM. V lost 6 bases, J lost 5 bases, and 20 bases lay in between. These data belong to a study of blood T cell repertoires in COVID-19. In the authors' methods: Reference gene primer amplification gave estimated nucleated cell counts. This table comes from immunoSEQ multiplex PCR, and its TCRdb copy is limited to in-frame clones, with some not included. That table supplies the V and J calls and clone size; D and trimming were determined from the DNA. The data show just under 250,000 clones, 85% to 90% seen once.

The sample was PBMCs or T cells enriched from blood (not recorded which). This clonotype originated in a woman in her 30s who had recovered from COVID-19. The V call is TRBV28, the J call TRBJ2-7, with D possibly matching TRBD2 (5 bases). The CDR3 bases are TGTGCCAGCAGACTCCAAGAAGCGGTTAGACACGAGCAGTACTTC. Translated: CASRLQEAVRHEQYF.